This entry describes one T cell receptor (beta chain). TCRdb redid the calling of the RT-PCR reads with MiXCR, one entry per CDR3 protein. Counted here are fewer than 800,000 distinct CDR3 sequences, approximately 15% occurring once; the ten biggest clones make up 3.6%. The ends were cut back, 5 bases at V and 1 base at J, with 8 bases in the middle. The CDR3 runs 13 residues. CDR1 and CDR2 (germline): MNHEY, SVGAGI. J is TRBJ1-1 and V is TRBV6-5; D uncertain. Sequencing used memory CD4+ T cells from blood. This receptor was identified in a female donor in good health, serving as a healthy control. The CDR3 nucleotides read TGTGCCAGCAGTCAACACGCGAACACTGAAGCTTTCTTT. Its protein is CASSQHANTEAFF.